This T cell receptor (beta chain) was identified during a study of cytotoxic CD8 clonotypes in ibrutinib-treated CLL. Study-wide points: Age-matched healthy donor levels were exceeded by baseline clonality, which tracked circulating CD8+ T-cell counts. Under therapy, public clonotypes either contracted or stayed stable, and they were uncommon. There were differences in sampling times between sustained-remission and progressing patients. A rise in clonality was seen at ibrutinib response, and a fall back toward baseline was seen at progression.

This CDR3 contains 15 residues. The ends were cut back, 3 bases at V and 3 bases at J, with 15 bases in the middle. In germline, CDR1 is LGHNA, CDR2 YSLEER. Using immunoSEQ multiplex PCR, the repertoire was profiled, and TCRdb retains in-frame clones only, with some absent. In the table there are about 150,000 clones, about 78% of which are singletons. Comment on this clone: Its specificity is unknown.

This clonotype was obtained from a human donor with chronic lymphocytic leukemia. The chain has TRBV4-3 and TRBJ2-7; possible D gene TRBD2, 6 bases. This specimen was PBMCs, taken after 24 months of ibrutinib treatment. The CDR3 sequence: CASSHPGRGYYEQYF. CDR3 nucleotide sequence: TGCGCCAGCAGCCACCCCGGGCGGGGATACTACGAGCAGTACTTC.